The 21 T cell receptor beta chains in this list originate from one sample, sequenced in a study of spatial heterogeneity in lung cancer. One entry per CDR3 protein, called by TCRdb with MiXCR from the 5' RACE reads. This table has over 3,000 distinct CDR3 sequences, about 7% appearing once. Broader study findings: Mutation tallies in tumors tracked expanded intratumoral alpha and beta TCR counts.

Regarding time point: sample taken at primary tumor resection. No antigen has been assigned to these receptors. The specimen comprised lung tumor tissue, sampled at surgery. The receptors derive from a male donor with early-stage non-small cell lung cancer.

As concerns this clonotype: The junction departs from the called germline gene at one end, perhaps through a read error. Because the library targeted alpha chains, this beta chain is an off-target read whose size means little. The chain carries TRBV7-9 and TRBJ2-7, with D uncertain. The CDR3 covers 16 residues. Germline V lookup: CDR1 SEHNR, CDR2 FQNEAQ (reference sequence). The CDR3 bases are TGTGCCAGCAGCTTAATCGGCGGAACTCTGTCCTACGGGCAGTACTTC. Translated: CASSLIGGTLSYGQYF.

By frequency in the sample, this clonotype is medium-sized (0.01 to 0.1%). This beta chain represents an off-target read in a library built for alpha chains; its size is of limited meaning. The chain has TRBV12-3 or TRBV12-4 and TRBJ2-3; D is uncertain. V shed 4 bases and J shed 4 bases, with 18 bases lying between them. CDR3 size: 16 residues. The CDR3 region is CASSSLLGEWADTQYF. The CDR3 DNA follows: TGTGCCAGCAGTTCACTTCTAGGAGAGTGGGCAGATACGCAGTATTTT.

This clonotype rates as medium-sized. A library made for alpha chains picked up this beta chain off target, so its size means little. The chain links TRBV24-1 to TRBJ2-1, with D possibly matching TRBD1 (6 bases). The CDR3 spans 15 residues. Trimming pared 4 bases from V and 4 bases from J, leaving 13 bases between. The germline gives CDR1 KGHDR, CDR2 SFDVKD. The CDR3 here is CATSEAKGGYNEQFF. CDR3 nucleotides: TGTGCCACCAGTGAGGCGAAAGGGGGATACAATGAGCAGTTCTTC.

Sample share makes this clonotype medium-sized (0.01 to 0.1%). This beta chain lies outside the target of a library built for alpha chains; its clone size means little. This rearrangement joins TRBV6-5 to TRBJ2-6, with D perhaps TRBD2 (5 bases). Germline V gene lookup returns CDR1 MNHEY and CDR2 SVGAGI. CDR3 size: 17 residues. With 7 bases removed from V and 0 bases from J, the gap between germline ends came to 16 bases. This chain's CDR3 is CASKRESGGSGANVLTF. The CDR3 coding sequence is TGTGCCAGCAAACGGGAATCCGGTGGCTCTGGGGCCAACGTCCTGACTTTC.

This clonotype is termed medium-sized. The size of this beta chain means little, since it is a stray read in a library made for alpha chains. V and J are TRBV7-3 and TRBJ2-1; 10 nucleotides match TRBD2. V was pared by 5 bases and J by 0 bases, with 19 bases of the junction left unmatched. The CDR3 has 21 residues. Germline V CDR1 and CDR2: SGHTA, FQGTGA. The CDR3 nucleotides are TGTGCCAGCAGCCTACACGGCGGGTCTAGCGGGGGCCTGAGCTCCTACAATGAGCAGTTCTTC. This gives the protein CASSLHGGSSGGLSSYNEQFF. The full variable domain, rest sourced from reference TRBV7-3 and TRBJ2-1, is GAGVSQTPSNKVTEKGKYVELRCDPISGHTALYWYRQSLGQGPEFLIYFQGTGAADDSGLPNDRFFAVRPEGSVSTLKIQRTERGDSAVYLCASSLHGGSSGGLSSYNEQFFGPGTRLTVL.

This clonotype occurred many times. This beta chain is an off-target read within a library intended for alpha chains, so its frequency means little. This sequence joins TRBV20-1 and TRBJ2-5; TRBD2 agrees at 15 bases. V lost 1 base, J lost 2 bases, and 5 bases stayed unmatched. There are 17 residues in the CDR3. Germline values: CDR1 DFQATT, CDR2 SNEGSKA (reference sequence). CDR3 nucleotides: TGCAGTGCTAGAGTACCCGGACTAGCGGGAGGGCAAGAGACCCAGTACTTC. Translation gives CSARVPGLAGGQETQYF.

Worth noting for this clonotype: Since it is a stray read in a library aimed at alpha chains, this beta chain has a size that is not meaningful. V is TRBV29-1 and J is TRBJ2-1; 9 nucleotides line up with TRBD2. The germline V gene has CDR1 SQVTM and CDR2 ANQGSEA. V lost 6 bases to trimming and J lost 9 bases; unmatched junction nucleotides: 12. This CDR3 comprises 14 residues. The CDR3, as DNA: TGCAGCGTGTCCGGGATAGCGGGAGTCGGTGAGCAGTTCTTC. Encoded protein: CSVSGIAGVGEQFF.

This clonotype occurred many times. This beta chain came through as a stray read in a library set up for alpha chains, and its size says little. This chain uses TRBV7-9 with TRBJ2-6; 7 bases agree with TRBD1. V dropped 2 bases and J dropped 0; count of bases not matched to a gene: 7. Germline CDR1 and CDR2: SEHNR and FQNEAQ (reference sequence). The CDR3 extends over 18 amino acids. CDR3 bases: TGTGCCAGCAGCTTATTCCAGGGGGTAAGCTCTGGGGCCAACGTCCTGACTTTC. Translated, it gives CASSLFQGVSSGANVLTF.

In its sample, this clonotype is medium-sized. This beta chain turned up in a library designed for alpha chains; as an off-target read, its abundance says little. J is TRBJ2-4 and V is TRBV29-1, with D possibly TRBD1 on 5 matching bases. Germline CDR1 reads SQVTM; CDR2 reads ANQGSEA. The CDR3 spans 12 residues. V gave up 4 bases and J gave up 6 bases, with 10 bases separating them. The CDR3 loop is CSVVTGRNIQYF. CDR3 in DNA: TGCAGCGTTGTAACAGGAAGAAACATTCAGTACTTC. Full variable domain (rest looked up from reference TRBV29-1 and TRBJ2-4): SAVISQKPSRDICQRGTSLTIQCQVDSQVTMMFWYRQQPGQSLTLIATANQGSEATYESGFVIDKFPISRPNLTFSTLTVSNMSPEDSSIYLCSVVTGRNIQYFGAGTRLSVL.

The sample holds many counts of this clonotype. Within a library made for alpha chains, this beta chain is off target, and its count is uninformative. The chain has TRBV12-3 or TRBV12-4 and TRBJ2-7; D is perhaps TRBD1 (5 bases). Trimming took off 4 bases at V and 0 bases at J, with 13 bases between the two ends. The CDR3 covers 15 residues. The CDR3 DNA sequence: TGTGCCAGCAGTTACGACAGCCTAAGCTCCTACGAGCAGTACTTC. Protein sequence: CASSYDSLSSYEQYF.

This clonotype was recorded a few times. Being off target in a library aimed at alpha chains, this beta chain has a size of little meaning. The chain uses TRBV7-2 and TRBJ2-3, with D perhaps matching TRBD1 (6 bases). The CDR3 is 21 residues long. V lost 2 bases to trimming and J lost 3 bases, with 30 bases between them. The germline CDR1 and CDR2 sequences are SGHTA and FQGNSA. The CDR3 is CASSLSDSSSTQPHGTDTQYF. The CDR3 bases are TGTGCCAGCAGCTTATCGGACAGCTCTAGCACCCAACCGCACGGAACAGATACGCAGTATTTT.

Comments on this clonotype: This beta chain came through as a stray read in a library set up for alpha chains, and its size says little. The chain uses TRBV27 and TRBJ2-7; TRBD2 agrees at 11 bases. In germline, CDR1 is MNHEY, CDR2 SMNVEV (reference sequence). V lost 5 bases and J lost 2; bases outside the gene matches: 5. This CDR3 has 15 amino acids. The CDR3 protein is CASSPLAGVPYEQYV. CDR3 DNA: TGTGCCAGCAGTCCACTAGCGGGAGTTCCCTACGAGCAGTACGTC.

This clonotype showed up many times. The library was prepared for alpha chains; this beta chain is a stray read, so its frequency means little. V usage is TRBV25-1 and J usage is TRBJ2-1; 8 nucleotides match TRBD2. The CDR3 is 17 amino acids. The V gene end was trimmed by 3 bases and the J gene end by 5 bases; junction bases not matched to a gene: 12. Per germline, CDR1 MGHDK and CDR2 SYGVNS. DNA for the CDR3: TGTGCCAGCAGTGAGGAAGCGGGGGACCCCATTGACAATGAGCAGTTCTTC. Translating it yields CASSEEAGDPIDNEQFF.

In its sample, this clonotype ranks as medium-sized. This beta chain is off target for a library built for alpha chains, so its abundance means little. The chain carries TRBV7-9 and TRBJ1-2; 8 positions match TRBD1. CDR3 length: 12 amino acids. V lost 5 bases, J lost 4 bases, and 0 bases stayed unmatched. Germline CDR1 SEHNR, CDR2 FQNEAQ (reference sequence). The DNA of the CDR3 is TGTGCCAGCAGCACAGGGGGCTATGGCTACACCTTC. The encoded protein is CASSTGGYGYTF.

There are many counts of this clonotype. A library made for alpha chains picked up this beta chain off target, so its size means little. The chain is built from TRBV9 and TRBJ2-1; perhaps TRBD2 as D (5 bases). Germline CDR1 is SGDLS and CDR2 is YYNGEE. With 0 bases removed from V and 2 bases from J, the gap between germline ends came to 9 bases. This CDR3 spans 15 amino acids. The DNA for the CDR3 is TGTGCCAGCAGCGTAGAAGGGAGACCCTACAATGAGCAGTTCTTC. Its protein is CASSVEGRPYNEQFF.

In its sample, this clonotype ranks as medium-sized. This beta chain represents an off-target read in a library built for alpha chains; its size is of limited meaning. V gene TRBV28 combines with J gene TRBJ1-2; no definite D call. Germline V gives CDR1 MDHEN, CDR2 SYDVKM. V lost 3 bases, J lost 4 bases, and 15 bases lay in between. The CDR3 has 15 residues. The CDR3 protein is CASSLMGFSGYGYTF. The DNA for the CDR3 is TGTGCCAGCAGTTTGATGGGTTTTTCGGGCTATGGCTACACCTTC.

By share of the sample, this clonotype is medium-sized. A library made for alpha chains picked up this beta chain off target, so its size means little. The chain employs TRBV10-3 and TRBJ2-5, with D unclear. The length of the CDR3 is 13 residues. Germline V gives CDR1 ENHRY, CDR2 SYGVKD. V lost 9 bases to trimming and J lost 2 bases, with 13 bases between them. The chain's CDR3 is CAISPASQETQYF. DNA for the CDR3: TGTGCCATTTCGCCAGCTAGTCAAGAGACCCAGTACTTC.

This clonotype occurred many times. Because this beta chain is a stray read in a library intended to capture alpha chains, its abundance should not be given much weight. The rearrangement joins TRBV11-3 to TRBJ2-2; TRBD1 matches at 10 bases. Germline values: CDR1 SGHNT, CDR2 YENEEA. This CDR3 has 19 residues. V was pared by 4 bases and J by 3 bases, with 14 bases of the junction left unmatched. The CDR3 sequence is CASSSLGTGALIDTGELFF. The CDR3 coding sequence is TGTGCCAGCAGCTCCCTCGGGACAGGGGCGCTCATAGACACCGGGGAGCTGTTTTTT.

This clonotype was counted ten times or more. As an off-target read in a library built for alpha chains, this beta chain has a frequency of little significance. The chain employs TRBV27 and TRBJ2-5; D perhaps matches TRBD2 (6 bases). The CDR3 contains 15 residues. The V end was cut by 5 bases, the J end by 2 bases, with 15 bases between. Germline V gene lookup returns CDR1 MNHEY and CDR2 SMNVEV (reference sequence). The CDR3 spells CASSPYRGLQETQYF. The CDR3 DNA reads as TGTGCCAGCAGTCCTTATCGGGGGTTACAAGAGACCCAGTACTTC.

This clonotype came up many times. The size of this beta chain means little, since it is a stray read in a library made for alpha chains. V is TRBV7-2 and J is TRBJ2-1, with D perhaps matching TRBD2 (5 bases). With 0 bases removed from V and 6 bases from J, the gap between germline ends came to 12 bases. The CDR3 loop spans 15 amino acids. Per the germline V gene, CDR1 is SGHTA and CDR2 is FQGNSA. The CDR3, as DNA: TGTGCCAGCAGCTTAGCGGGAGCCGGACTCAATGAGCAGTTCTTC. Encoded protein: CASSLAGAGLNEQFF. The full variable domain, in which reference TRBV7-2 and TRBJ2-1 provide the parts outside the CDR3, is GAGVSQSPSNKVTEKGKDVELRCDPISGHTALYWYRQSLGQGLEFLIYFQGNSAPDKSGLPSDRFSAERTGGSVSTLTIQRTQQEDSAVYLCASSLAGAGLNEQFFGPGTRLTVL.

Relative to its sample, this clonotype is medium-sized (0.01 to 0.1%). This beta chain represents an off-target read in a library built for alpha chains; its size is of limited meaning. The rearrangement joins TRBV27 to TRBJ1-2; 7 nucleotides match TRBD1. Germline V gene sequence: CDR1 MNHEY, CDR2 SMNVEV (reference sequence). The CDR3 loop spans 13 amino acids. The V gene end was trimmed by 3 bases and the J gene end by 8 bases; junction bases not matched to a gene: 6. The CDR3 protein is CASSFSQGGGYTF. The CDR3 coding sequence is TGTGCCAGCAGTTTTTCGCAGGGGGGCGGCTACACCTTC.